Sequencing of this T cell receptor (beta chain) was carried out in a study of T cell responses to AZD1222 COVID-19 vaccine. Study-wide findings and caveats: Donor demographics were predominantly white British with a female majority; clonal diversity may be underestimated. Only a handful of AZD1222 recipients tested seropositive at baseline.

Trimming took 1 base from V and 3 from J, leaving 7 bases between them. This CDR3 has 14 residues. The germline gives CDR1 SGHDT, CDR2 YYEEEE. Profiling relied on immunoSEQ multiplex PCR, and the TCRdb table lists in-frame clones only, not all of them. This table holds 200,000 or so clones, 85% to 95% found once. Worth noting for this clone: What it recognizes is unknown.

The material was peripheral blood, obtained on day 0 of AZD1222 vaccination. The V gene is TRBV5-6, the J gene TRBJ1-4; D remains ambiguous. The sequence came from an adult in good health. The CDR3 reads CASSLTSPNEKLFF. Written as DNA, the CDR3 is TGTGCCAGCAGCTTGACGAGCCCTAATGAAAAACTGTTTTTT.